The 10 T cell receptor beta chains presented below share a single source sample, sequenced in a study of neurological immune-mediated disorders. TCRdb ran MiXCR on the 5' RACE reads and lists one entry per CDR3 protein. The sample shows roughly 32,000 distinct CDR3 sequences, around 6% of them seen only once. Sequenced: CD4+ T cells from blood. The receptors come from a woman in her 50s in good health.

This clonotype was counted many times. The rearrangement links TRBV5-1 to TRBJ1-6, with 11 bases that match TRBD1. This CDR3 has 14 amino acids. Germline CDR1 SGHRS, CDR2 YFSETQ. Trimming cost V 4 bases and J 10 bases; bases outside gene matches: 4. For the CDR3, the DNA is TGCGCCAGCAGCAGGGGACAGGGGGAATCACCCCTCCACTTT. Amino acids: CASSRGQGESPLHF.

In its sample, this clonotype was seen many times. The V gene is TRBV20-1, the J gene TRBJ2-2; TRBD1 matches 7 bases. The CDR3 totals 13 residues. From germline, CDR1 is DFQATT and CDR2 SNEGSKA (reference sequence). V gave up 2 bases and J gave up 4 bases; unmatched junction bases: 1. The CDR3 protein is CSARSGGTGELFF. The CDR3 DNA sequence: TGCAGTGCTAGATCAGGGGGCACCGGGGAGCTGTTTTTT.

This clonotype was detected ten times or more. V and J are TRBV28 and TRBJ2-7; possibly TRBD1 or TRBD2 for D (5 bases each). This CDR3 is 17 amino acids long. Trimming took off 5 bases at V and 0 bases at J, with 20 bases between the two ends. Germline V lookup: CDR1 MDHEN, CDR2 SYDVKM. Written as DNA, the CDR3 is TGTGCCAGCAGTACAACTTGGGACCGTAACAGCTCCTACGAGCAGTACTTC. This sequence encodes CASSTTWDRNSSYEQYF. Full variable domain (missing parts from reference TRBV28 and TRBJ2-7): DVKVTQSSRYLVKRTGEKVFLECVQDMDHENMFWYRQDPGLGLRLIYFSYDVKMKEKGDIPEGYSVSREKKERFSLILESASTNQTSMYLCASSTTWDRNSSYEQYFGPGTRLTVT.

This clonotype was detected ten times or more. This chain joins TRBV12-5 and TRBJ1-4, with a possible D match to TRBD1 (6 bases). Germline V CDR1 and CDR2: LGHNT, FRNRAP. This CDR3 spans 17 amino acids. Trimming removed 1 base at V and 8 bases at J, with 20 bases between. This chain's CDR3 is CASGLDRDTSGGEKLFF. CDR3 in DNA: TGTGCTAGTGGTTTGGACCGGGACACCTCAGGAGGGGAAAAACTGTTTTTT.

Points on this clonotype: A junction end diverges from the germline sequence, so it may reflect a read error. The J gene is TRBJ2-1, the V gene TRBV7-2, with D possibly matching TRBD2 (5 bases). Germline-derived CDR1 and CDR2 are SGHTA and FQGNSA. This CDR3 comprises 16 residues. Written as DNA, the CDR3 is TGTGCCAACAGCTTAGCGCCGACTCCCCCGAGCAATGAGCAGTTCTTC. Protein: CANSLAPTPPSNEQFF.

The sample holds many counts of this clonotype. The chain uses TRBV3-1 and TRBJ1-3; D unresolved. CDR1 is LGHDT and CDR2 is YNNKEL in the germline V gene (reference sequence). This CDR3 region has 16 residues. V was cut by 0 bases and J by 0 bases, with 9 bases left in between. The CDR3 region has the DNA TGTGCCAGCAGCCAAGATTACGGAAGCTCTGGAAACACCATATATTTT. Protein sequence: CASSQDYGSSGNTIYF.

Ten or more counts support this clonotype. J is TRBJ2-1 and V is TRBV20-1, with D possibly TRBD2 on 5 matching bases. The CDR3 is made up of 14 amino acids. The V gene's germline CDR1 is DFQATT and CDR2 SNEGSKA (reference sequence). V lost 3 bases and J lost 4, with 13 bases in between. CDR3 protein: CSASLATLYNEQFF. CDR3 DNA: TGCAGTGCTAGTTTAGCGACCCTTTACAATGAGCAGTTCTTC.

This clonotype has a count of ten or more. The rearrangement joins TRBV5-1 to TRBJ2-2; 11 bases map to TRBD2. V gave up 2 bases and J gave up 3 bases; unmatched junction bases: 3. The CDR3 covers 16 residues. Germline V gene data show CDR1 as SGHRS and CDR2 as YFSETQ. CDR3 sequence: CASSLRGLADTGELFF. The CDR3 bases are TGCGCCAGCAGCTTACGGGGACTAGCGGACACCGGGGAGCTGTTTTTT.

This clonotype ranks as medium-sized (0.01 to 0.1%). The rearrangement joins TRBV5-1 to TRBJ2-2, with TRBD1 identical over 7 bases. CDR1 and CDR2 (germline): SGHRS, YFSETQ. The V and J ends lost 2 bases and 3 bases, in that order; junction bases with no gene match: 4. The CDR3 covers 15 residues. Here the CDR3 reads CASSFRGSDTGELFF. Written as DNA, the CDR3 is TGCGCCAGCAGCTTCAGGGGGTCCGACACCGGGGAGCTGTTTTTT.

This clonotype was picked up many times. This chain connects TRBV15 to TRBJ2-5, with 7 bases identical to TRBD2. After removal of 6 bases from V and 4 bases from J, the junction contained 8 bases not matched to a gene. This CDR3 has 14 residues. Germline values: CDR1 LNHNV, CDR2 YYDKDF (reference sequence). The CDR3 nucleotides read TGTGCCACCAGAGAGGGAGGGAGGGGAGAGACCCAGTACTTC. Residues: CATREGGRGETQYF.